These 32 T cell receptor beta chains originate from one sample sequenced in a study of cytomegalovirus exposure and HLA in healthy donors. Both 60 Vbeta primers and 13 Jbeta primers went into the PCR. The protocol was immunoSEQ multiplex PCR, while the TCRdb copy is restricted to in-frame clones and leaves out a portion. The sample table sets out roughly 34,000 clones. What was sequenced was PBMCs. These TCRs come from a middle-aged man in good health and CMV-seronegative.

The chain carries TRBV7-9 and TRBJ2-3; 10 bases agree with TRBD1. With V trimmed by 4 bases and J by 1 base, 2 bases remained unmatched. Per germline, CDR1 SEHNR and CDR2 FQNEAQ (reference sequence). The CDR3 is 15 amino acids. This CDR3 reads CASSWGTGGTDTQYF. The CDR3, as DNA: TGTGCCAGCAGCTGGGGGACAGGGGGCACAGATACGCAGTATTTT.

The chain recombines TRBV4-2 with TRBJ1-5; TRBD1 aligns across 10 bases. Germline trimming cut 5 bases from V and 3 bases from J; bases unmatched to any gene: 7. Per the germline V gene, CDR1 is LGHNA and CDR2 is YNFKEQ. The CDR3 sequence is 16 residues long. This chain's CDR3 is CASSLRDRGPNQPQHF. The DNA for the CDR3 is TGTGCCAGCAGCTTAAGAGACAGGGGGCCCAATCAGCCCCAGCATTTT.

The J gene is TRBJ1-1, the V gene TRBV4-1; TRBD1 aligns across 12 bases. This CDR3 is built from 16 residues. V lost 1 base to trimming and J lost 13 bases; unmatched junction nucleotides: 13. Germline CDR1 MGHRA, CDR2 YSYEKL. The CDR3 loop reads CASSQGSGTGGFKGFF. CDR3 bases: TGCGCCAGCAGCCAAGGATCCGGGACAGGGGGCTTCAAAGGTTTCTTT.

This rearrangement joins TRBV28 to TRBJ2-7; 11 bases align to TRBD1. There are 14 residues in the CDR3. From germline, CDR1 is MDHEN and CDR2 SYDVKM. Trimming cost V 6 bases and J 8 bases; bases outside gene matches: 9. CDR3 residues: CASRLGQGAKKQYF. In DNA form, the CDR3 reads TGTGCCAGCAGACTCGGACAGGGGGCTAAAAAGCAGTACTTC.

This chain joins TRBV6-1 and TRBJ2-5; 11 nucleotides match TRBD2. This CDR3 comprises 15 residues. The V and J ends lost 7 bases and 5 bases, in that order; junction bases with no gene match: 9. CDR1 is MNHNS and CDR2 is SASEGT in the germline V gene. In DNA form, the CDR3 reads TGTGCCAGCACCGAGATAGCGGGAGGGGCGGAGACCCAGTACTTC. Encoded protein: CASTEIAGGAETQYF.

The chain carries TRBV7-9 and TRBJ2-2, with 10 bases aligning to TRBD2. V lost 1 base and J lost 17; bases outside the gene matches: 7. Germline V gene lookup returns CDR1 SEHNR and CDR2 FQNEAQ (reference sequence). CDR3 size: 13 residues. CDR3 sequence (DNA): TGTGCCAGCAGCTTAGGCCTAGCGGGAGAAAGTTTTTTT. This encodes CASSLGLAGESFF.

The V and J genes are TRBV28 and TRBJ2-2; 11 bases are shared with TRBD1. V shed 10 bases and J 6 bases; nucleotides not matched to a gene: 13. Germline CDR1 reads MDHEN; CDR2 reads SYDVKM. The CDR3 is 16 residues long. The CDR3 nucleotides read TGTGCCACCACCTCTCCACCGGGACAGGGGGCCGGGGAGCTGTTTTTT. Encoded protein: CATTSPPGQGAGELFF.

Measured by frequency, this clone is medium-sized. This sequence joins TRBV7-9 and TRBJ1-3, with 8 bases fitting TRBD1. Trimming took 7 bases from V and 4 from J; bases not matched to a gene: 18. Germline CDR1 and CDR2: SEHNR and FQNEAQ (reference sequence). The CDR3 runs to 18 residues. In nucleotides, the CDR3 is TGTGCCAGCACCTCACTCAACCGGGACAGGATTACCGGAAACACCATATATTTT. Protein sequence: CASTSLNRDRITGNTIYF.

With respect to this clone: This CDR3 is also generated by other DNA sequences in the sample. The rearrangement joins TRBV6-5 to TRBJ1-1; 9 bases match TRBD1. Per the germline V gene, CDR1 is MNHEY and CDR2 is SVGAGI. Trimming took 0 bases from V and 5 from J; bases not matched to a gene: 4. The CDR3 has 15 residues. The CDR3 sequence: CASSYSRTGDTEAFF. In DNA, the CDR3 is TGTGCCAGCAGTTACTCGCGGACAGGGGATACTGAAGCTTTCTTT.

The rearrangement links TRBV2 to TRBJ1-1, with TRBD1 matching over 7 bases. The CDR3 length is 14 residues. J was trimmed by 1 base and V by 3 bases; bases with no gene match: 2. From germline, CDR1 is SNHLY and CDR2 FYNNEI. CDR3 loop: CASSDTGENTEAFF. CDR3 sequence (DNA): TGTGCCAGCAGTGACACAGGGGAGAACACTGAAGCTTTCTTT.

The chain combines TRBV7-3 with TRBJ1-2; possibly TRBD1 for D (5 bases). V lost 5 bases and J 5 bases, leaving 21 bases between the germline ends. The CDR3 covers 16 residues. CDR1 SGHTA and CDR2 FQGTGA come from the germline V gene. CDR3 in DNA: TGTGCCAGCAGCACGGGGGGTGGGGCAGTGACTTATGGCTACACCTTC. Protein product: CASSTGGGAVTYGYTF.

The genes are TRBV4-2 and TRBJ2-4; 8 bases agree with TRBD2. CDR1 and CDR2 (germline): LGHNA, YNFKEQ. The CDR3 covers 16 residues. The ends lost 1 base at V and 8 bases at J; junction bases unmatched: 10. As DNA, the CDR3 is TGTGCCAGCAGCCAAGTGGCGGCAAGCGGGAGTGACATTCAGTACTTC. This translates into CASSQVAASGSDIQYF.

V and J are TRBV4-1 and TRBJ2-5; 10 nucleotides align to TRBD2. Unmatched junction bases numbered 8, after V lost 4 bases and J lost 0 bases. From germline, CDR1 is MGHRA and CDR2 YSYEKL. CDR3 size: 17 residues. In DNA form, the CDR3 reads TGCGCCAGCAGCCGGGACCCCGGGACTAGCGACCAAGAGACCCAGTACTTC. Encoded protein: CASSRDPGTSDQETQYF.

V gene TRBV19 combines with J gene TRBJ2-7; D ambiguous. Germline V gene sequence: CDR1 LNHDA, CDR2 SQIVND (reference sequence). The germline V and J ends were trimmed by 3 bases and 2 bases, with 14 bases remaining between them. This CDR3 has 15 amino acids. Here the CDR3 reads CASSILLSIAYEQYF. In DNA, the CDR3 is TGTGCCAGTAGTATTCTTCTAAGCATTGCCTACGAGCAGTACTTC.

The genes are TRBV5-6 and TRBJ2-5; D might be TRBD1 (7 bases). The V end lost 4 bases, the J end lost 4 bases, and 17 bases lay between the germline ends. Per germline, CDR1 SGHDT and CDR2 YYEEEE. This CDR3 region has 15 residues. CDR3 sequence reads: CASSARDSILETQYF. The CDR3 DNA sequence: TGTGCCAGCAGCGCGCGGGACAGTATTCTAGAGACCCAGTACTTC.

The CDR3 sequence: CASRLTGFSSYEQYF. In DNA form, the CDR3 reads TGTGCCAGCAGGCTAACGGGTTTCAGCTCCTACGAGCAGTACTTC. The gene calls are TRBV6-5 and TRBJ2-7; D unresolved. Germline CDR1 MNHEY, CDR2 SVGAGI. V dropped 6 bases and J dropped 0 bases, with 15 bases sitting between them. The CDR3 runs to 15 residues.

This chain links TRBV4-3 with TRBJ1-1; D is possibly TRBD1 (6 bases). The CDR3 sequence is 15 residues long. Germline lookup yields CDR1 LGHNA and CDR2 YSLEER. Trimming stripped 4 bases from V and 3 bases from J, with 15 bases between. CDR3 region: CASSPGQGGHTEAFF. The CDR3 bases are TGCGCCAGCAGCCCCGGACAAGGGGGTCACACTGAAGCTTTCTTT.

The chain combines TRBV4-1 with TRBJ1-2, with D possibly TRBD1 on 6 matching bases. Trimming pared 3 bases from V and 8 bases from J, leaving 16 bases between. The germline CDR1 and CDR2 sequences are MGHRA and YSYEKL. The CDR3 has 14 residues. DNA for the CDR3: TGCGCCAGCAGCCATCCGGGGGGCGTTCCGGGCTACACCTTC. Amino acids: CASSHPGGVPGYTF.

The rearrangement joins TRBV27 to TRBJ1-3; 8 positions match TRBD1. The V gene's germline CDR1 is MNHEY and CDR2 SMNVEV (reference sequence). After removal of 7 bases from V and 0 bases from J, the junction contained 17 bases not matched to a gene. The CDR3 contains 19 residues. The CDR3 is CASTKKGVGTGISGNTIYF. CDR3 nucleotide sequence: TGTGCCAGCACCAAAAAAGGGGTTGGGACAGGAATCTCTGGAAACACCATATATTTT.

This rearrangement joins TRBV28 to TRBJ1-2; maybe TRBD1 (5 bases). There are 12 residues in the CDR3. Germline values: CDR1 MDHEN, CDR2 SYDVKM. V dropped 6 bases and J dropped 4 bases, with 9 bases sitting between them. CDR3 coding DNA: TGTGCCAGCAGGTGGGGGGGCTATGGCTACACCTTC. This encodes CASRWGGYGYTF.

Points on this clone: The sample has other DNA sequences that encode this CDR3 too. The chain employs TRBV5-1 and TRBJ2-7; TRBD1 matches at 7 bases. CDR1 and CDR2 from the germline V gene are SGHRS and YFSETQ. With 0 bases clipped from V and 2 bases from J, the junction kept 8 bases outside the gene matches. The CDR3 runs to 16 residues. The CDR3 region has the DNA TGCGCCAGCAGCTTGGAAGGACAGGCGAGCGCCTACGAGCAGTACTTC. Its translation: CASSLEGQASAYEQYF.

The chain joins TRBV9 to TRBJ2-2, with D hard to call. Germline CDR1 and CDR2: SGDLS and YYNGEE. The CDR3 has 14 amino acids. Deletions cut 0 bases from V and 4 bases from J, with 7 bases between. CDR3 nucleotide sequence: TGTGCCAGCAGCGTAGAGGAGTTCACCGGGGAGCTGTTTTTT. It encodes CASSVEEFTGELFF.

The V and J genes are TRBV9 and TRBJ2-3; 7 bases are shared with TRBD2. J gave up 0 bases and V 0 bases, and 7 bases lay outside the gene matches. CDR3 length: 17 residues. The germline CDR1 and CDR2 sequences are SGDLS and YYNGEE. The CDR3 nucleotides read TGTGCCAGCAGCGTAGGAGTGGCTAGCGGAAGCACAGATACGCAGTATTTT. This sequence encodes CASSVGVASGSTDTQYF.

This clone shows up as medium-sized by frequency. The chain is built from TRBV6-5 and TRBJ2-1; 8 nucleotides line up with TRBD2. Germline CDR1 is MNHEY and CDR2 is SVGAGI. The CDR3 has 13 amino acids. After removal of 2 bases from V and 7 bases from J, the junction contained 1 base not matched to a gene. This CDR3 is CASSYGGGNEQFF. The DNA for the CDR3 is TGTGCCAGCAGTTACGGCGGGGGGAATGAGCAGTTCTTC.

V usage is TRBV11-3 and J usage is TRBJ2-7; D might be TRBD2 (5 bases). V gave up 4 bases and J gave up 2 bases, with 12 bases separating them. The length of the CDR3 is 14 residues. The germline V gene encodes CDR1 SGHNT and CDR2 YENEEA. CDR3 sequence (DNA): TGTGCCAGCAGCTCCGTGGCGGGCGCCTACGAGCAGTACTTC. Protein sequence: CASSSVAGAYEQYF.

V usage is TRBV6-1 and J usage is TRBJ2-5; 7 nucleotides line up with TRBD1. J was trimmed by 4 bases and V by 4 bases; bases with no gene match: 24. The V gene's germline CDR1 is MNHNS and CDR2 SASEGT. The CDR3 is 20 amino acids. The CDR3 DNA reads as TGTGCCAGCAGTGCAACCTTGGCCGCAACGTTATACAGGGGACGAGAGACCCAGTACTTC. It is translated as CASSATLAATLYRGRETQYF.

The chain is built from TRBV6-5 and TRBJ2-7; a possible D gene is TRBD2 (7 bases). V lost 8 bases and J lost 6, with 23 bases in between. Germline V CDR1 and CDR2: MNHEY, SVGAGI. CDR3 length: 15 amino acids. In DNA, the CDR3 is TGTGCCAGCCGATGGGGGGGGCGGTATCCCGGCGAGCAGTACTTC. This gives the protein CASRWGGRYPGEQYF.

The chain uses TRBV4-3 and TRBJ1-2, with D possibly TRBD1 on 6 matching bases. CDR3 size: 16 residues. V lost 3 bases, J lost 5 bases, and 19 bases lay in between. Germline lookup yields CDR1 LGHNA and CDR2 YSLEER. The CDR3 DNA is TGCGCCAGCAGCCAGGGCCACAGGGCAGGGCGGTATGGCTACACCTTC. Amino acid sequence: CASSQGHRAGRYGYTF.

The gene calls are TRBV29-1 and TRBJ2-1; 7 positions agree with TRBD2. The CDR3 is 13 amino acids. The germline gives CDR1 SQVTM, CDR2 ANQGSEA. V gave up 8 bases and J gave up 6 bases; unmatched junction bases: 10. DNA for the CDR3: TGCAGCCTCCCCGGACTAGTAGTCAATGAGCAGTTCTTC. Translating gives CSLPGLVVNEQFF.

V and J are TRBV13 and TRBJ2-2, with 11 bases aligning to TRBD1. The CDR3 loop spans 18 amino acids. Germline CDR1 and CDR2: PRHDT and FYEKMQ (reference sequence). J gave up 3 bases and V 2 bases, and 8 bases lay outside the gene matches. The CDR3 spells CASSLWIGTGGYTGELFF. CDR3 nucleotide sequence: TGTGCCAGCAGCTTATGGATCGGGACAGGGGGATACACCGGGGAGCTGTTTTTT.

This chain links TRBV6-5 with TRBJ2-7, with D maybe TRBD1 (6 bases). The CDR3 runs 14 residues. Trimming left V 5 bases short and J 5 bases short, with 16 bases between. The germline V gene has CDR1 MNHEY and CDR2 SVGAGI. CDR3 in amino acids: CASSQSGVLHEQYF. The CDR3 DNA follows: TGTGCCAGCAGTCAATCAGGGGTATTACACGAGCAGTACTTC.

The chain uses TRBV5-1 and TRBJ1-2; 8 bases are shared with TRBD1. CDR1 is SGHRS, CDR2 YFSETQ, per germline. V gave up 4 bases and J gave up 4 bases; unmatched junction bases: 6. This CDR3 has 14 amino acids. In DNA form, the CDR3 reads TGCGCCAGCAGCGTCGGACAGGGACTCTATGGCTACACCTTC. Protein product: CASSVGQGLYGYTF.